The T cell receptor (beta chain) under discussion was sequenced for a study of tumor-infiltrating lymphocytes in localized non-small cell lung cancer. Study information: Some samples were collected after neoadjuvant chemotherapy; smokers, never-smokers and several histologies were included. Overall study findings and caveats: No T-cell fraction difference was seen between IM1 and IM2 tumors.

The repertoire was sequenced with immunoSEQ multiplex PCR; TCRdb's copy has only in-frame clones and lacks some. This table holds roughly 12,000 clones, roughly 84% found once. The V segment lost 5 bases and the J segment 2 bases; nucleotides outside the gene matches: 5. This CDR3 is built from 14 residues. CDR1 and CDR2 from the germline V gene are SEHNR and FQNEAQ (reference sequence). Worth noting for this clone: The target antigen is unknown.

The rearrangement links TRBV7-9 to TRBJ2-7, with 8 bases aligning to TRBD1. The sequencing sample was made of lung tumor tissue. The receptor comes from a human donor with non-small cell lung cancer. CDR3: CASSTQGAAYEQYF. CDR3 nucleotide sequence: TGTGCCAGCAGCACCCAGGGGGCGGCCTACGAGCAGTACTTC.